This TCR beta chain emerged from a study of blood T cell repertoires in COVID-19. Per the original methods: Nucleated cell number was recorded as an estimate derived from reference gene primer amplification. Here immunoSEQ multiplex PCR was the method, and the copy in TCRdb shows in-frame clones only, minus some. The V and J calls and clone size are taken from that table; D and trimming were inferred from the DNA. The table records 140,000 or so clones, 65% to 85% of them present only once. Germline trimming cut 4 bases from V and 7 bases from J; bases unmatched to any gene: 8. CDR3 length: 14 residues. CDR1 is KGHDR and CDR2 is SFDVKD in the germline V gene.

The source of this sequence is a woman in her forties or fifties with acute or convalescent COVID-19. The gene calls are TRBV24-1 and TRBJ2-7; TRBD1 matches 8 bases. The material sequenced was peripheral blood. Written as DNA, the CDR3 is TGTGCCACCAGTGAGACAGGGGACCCACCGGAGCAGTACTTC. Translated, it gives CATSETGDPPEQYF.